This T cell receptor (beta chain) is drawn from a study of long-term antiretroviral therapy in people with HIV. Points from the study as a whole: Comparison with controls showed narrower CDR3 length ranges in HIV repertoires.

Donors needed at least one pre-ART PBMC sample plus at least two post-ART samples. This CDR3 is built from 14 residues. The germline V gene encodes CDR1 SEHNR and CDR2 FQNEAQ (reference sequence). V gave up 3 bases and J gave up 7 bases, with 15 bases separating them. Remarks on this clone: The antigen is undetermined.

A v3.0 immunoSEQ assay was performed at survey level. The table came from immunoSEQ multiplex PCR; TCRdb's copy has only in-frame clones and leaves some out. The sample carries 30,000 to 40,000 clones, nearly 90% recorded once. The sequence was collected from a man aged 18-30 years with HIV. Sample: unsorted PBMCs, taken 1.1 years after starting antiretroviral therapy. This chain joins TRBV7-9 and TRBJ1-1; TRBD1 is a possible D gene (6 bases). DNA of the CDR3: TGTGCCAGCAGCTTCACATTTGGACAGATTGAAGCTTTCTTT. This encodes CASSFTFGQIEAFF.